The rows below give T cell receptor beta chains drawn from one sample of a study of T cell repertoires in cytomegalovirus infection. MiXCR, run by TCRdb on the reads, gives a single entry per CDR3 protein. The profile shows some 100,000 distinct CDR3 sequences, more than 20% of them singletons. The material sequenced was CD8+ T cells from PBMCs. The receptors derive from a human donor in good health (CMV status not recorded). Some clones in this sample may be carry-over from other donors' samples. Both conserved end residues are trimmed from each CDR3.

J gene: TRBJ2-2; V gene: TRBV20-1; CDR3 protein: SARPMGLDTGELF
J gene: TRBJ2-5; V gene: TRBV7-2; CDR3 protein: ASRSPGQPSKETQY
J gene: TRBJ2-1; V gene: TRBV12-3/TRBV12-4; CDR3 protein: ASSAPGQGVNEQF
J gene: TRBJ2-7; V gene: TRBV7-6; CDR3 protein: ASSFSGGSDEQY
J gene: TRBJ1-2; V gene: TRBV7-9; CDR3 protein: ASSLGTGGTHGYT
J gene: TRBJ2-3; V gene: TRBV7-6; CDR3 protein: ASSLGTSGLLATDTQY
J gene: TRBJ1-3; V gene: TRBV5-1; CDR3 protein: ASSIGNTIY
J gene: TRBJ2-3; V gene: TRBV7-9; CDR3 protein: ASSLPGPSTDTQY
J gene: TRBJ2-7; V gene: TRBV7-2; CDR3 protein: ASSWTSGGYEQY
J gene: TRBJ2-7; V gene: TRBV7-2; CDR3 protein: ASSPGWGYEQY
J gene: TRBJ2-7; V gene: TRBV9; CDR3 protein: ASSVADRAEQY
J gene: TRBJ1-1; V gene: TRBV20-1; CDR3 protein: SASPRTADTEAF
J gene: TRBJ2-2; V gene: TRBV6-6; CDR3 protein: ASSTTTGELF
J gene: TRBJ2-2; V gene: TRBV7-2; CDR3 protein: ASSTGPIAGELF
J gene: TRBJ2-5; V gene: TRBV28; CDR3 protein: ASASRGETQY
J gene: TRBJ2-5; V gene: TRBV12-3/TRBV12-4; CDR3 protein: ASSLFFRGPGSQY
J gene: TRBJ2-2; V gene: TRBV7-8; CDR3 protein: ASSPGLQDPANTGELF
J gene: TRBJ1-1; V gene: TRBV7-8; CDR3 protein: ASREGDNTEAF
J gene: TRBJ1-4; V gene: TRBV12-3/TRBV12-4; CDR3 protein: ASSSPRTVSNEKLF
J gene: TRBJ2-5; V gene: TRBV10-3; CDR3 protein: AISESGALQETQY
J gene: TRBJ2-1; V gene: TRBV5-1; CDR3 protein: ASSYSGSPNNEQF
J gene: TRBJ2-1; V gene: TRBV28; CDR3 protein: ASSFPTHYPYNEQF
J gene: TRBJ2-3; V gene: TRBV7-8; CDR3 protein: ASSGKYSTDTQY
J gene: TRBJ2-3; V gene: TRBV9; CDR3 protein: ASSARDTDTQY
J gene: TRBJ2-5; V gene: TRBV20-1; CDR3 protein: SALFPGTQETQY
J gene: TRBJ2-7; V gene: TRBV20-1; CDR3 protein: SARPEGTAYEQY
J gene: TRBJ2-7; V gene: TRBV15; CDR3 protein: ATSRVTGGSYEQY
J gene: TRBJ2-3; V gene: TRBV14; CDR3 protein: ASSQEFFLGARRSDTQY
J gene: TRBJ2-3; V gene: TRBV12-3/TRBV12-4; CDR3 protein: ASSFQGLRADTQY
J gene: TRBJ2-1; V gene: TRBV27; CDR3 protein: ASSFSRGNEQF
J gene: TRBJ2-5; V gene: TRBV11-3; CDR3 protein: ASSPTWTSGKETQY